This TCR beta chain was identified during a study of a mutant IDH1 vaccine in newly diagnosed glioma. Study at large: Vaccine dosing followed radiotherapy by 4-6 weeks, or accompanied temozolomide cycles. Treated patients comprised about 62% males and approximately 38% females, mean age roughly 43 years. Study-level findings and limits: Of all patients, 85% to 95% showed vaccine-induced immune responses.

Only in-frame clones appear in the TCRdb table, and some are missing; sequencing was by immunoSEQ multiplex PCR. The table records about 90,000 clones, over 85% of them present only once. The sample's time point: week 47, end of study. All doses held 300 ug of mutant IDH1 20-mer peptide, with topical imiquimod. V shed 7 bases and J shed 4 bases, with 10 bases lying between them. The CDR3 totals 13 residues. The germline gives CDR1 MNHEY, CDR2 SVGAGI. A remark on this clone: Antigen specificity is unknown.

The J gene is TRBJ1-4, the V gene TRBV6-5; D is unclear. The source of this sequence is a woman in her forties or fifties with glioma. The sample consisted of PBMCs, taken from a glioma patient whose treatment included an IDH1 peptide vaccine. CDR3 protein: CASIPRVNEKLFF. Here the CDR3 DNA reads TGTGCCAGCATCCCGAGGGTTAATGAAAAACTGTTTTTT.